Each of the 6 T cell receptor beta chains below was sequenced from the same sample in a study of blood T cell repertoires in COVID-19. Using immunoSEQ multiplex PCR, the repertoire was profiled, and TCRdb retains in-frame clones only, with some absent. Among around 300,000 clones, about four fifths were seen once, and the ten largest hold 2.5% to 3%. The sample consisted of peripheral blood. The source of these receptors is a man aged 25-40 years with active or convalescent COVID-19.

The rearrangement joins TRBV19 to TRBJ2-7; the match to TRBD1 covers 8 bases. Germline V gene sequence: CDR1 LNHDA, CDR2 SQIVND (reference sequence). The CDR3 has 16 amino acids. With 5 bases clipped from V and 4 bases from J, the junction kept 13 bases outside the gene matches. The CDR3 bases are TGTGCCAGTAGTCCTCAGCCGGGACAGGAGGGATACGAGCAGTACTTC. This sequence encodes CASSPQPGQEGYEQYF.

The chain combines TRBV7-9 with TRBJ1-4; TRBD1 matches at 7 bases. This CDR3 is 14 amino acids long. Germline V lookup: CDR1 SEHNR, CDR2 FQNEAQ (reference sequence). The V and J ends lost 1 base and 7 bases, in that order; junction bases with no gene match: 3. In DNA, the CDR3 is TGTGCCAGCAGCTTAGGACAGGGAACTGAAAAACTGTTTTTT. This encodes CASSLGQGTEKLFF.

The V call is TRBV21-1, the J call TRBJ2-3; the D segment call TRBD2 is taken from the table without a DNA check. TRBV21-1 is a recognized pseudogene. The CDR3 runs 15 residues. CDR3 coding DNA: TGTGCCAGCAGCAAAGCTGGCGGGGGCACAGATACGCAGTATTTT. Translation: CASSKAGGGTDTQYF.

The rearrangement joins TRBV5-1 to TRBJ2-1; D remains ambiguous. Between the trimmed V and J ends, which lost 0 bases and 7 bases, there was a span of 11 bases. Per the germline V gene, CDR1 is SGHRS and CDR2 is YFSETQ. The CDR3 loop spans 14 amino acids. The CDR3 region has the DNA TGCGCCAGCAGCTTGGCCTATCTAGAGAATGAGCAGTTCTTC. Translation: CASSLAYLENEQFF.

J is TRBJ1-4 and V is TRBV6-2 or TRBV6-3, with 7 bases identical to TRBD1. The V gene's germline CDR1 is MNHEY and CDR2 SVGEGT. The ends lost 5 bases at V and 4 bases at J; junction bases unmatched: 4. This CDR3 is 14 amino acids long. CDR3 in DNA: TGTGCCAGCAGTACCGGGACAGTTAATGAAAAACTGTTTTTT. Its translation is CASSTGTVNEKLFF.

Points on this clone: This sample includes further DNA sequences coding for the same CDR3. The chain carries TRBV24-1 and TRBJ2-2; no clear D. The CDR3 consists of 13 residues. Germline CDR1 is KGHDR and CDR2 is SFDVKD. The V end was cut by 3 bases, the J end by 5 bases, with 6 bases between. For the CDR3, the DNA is TGTGCCACCAGTGATCCCAATACCGGGGAGCTGTTTTTT. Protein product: CATSDPNTGELFF.